These 9 T cell receptor beta chains were sequenced from one sample in a study of T cells in Graves' hyperthyroidism and ophthalmopathy. RNA transcripts gave rise to amplified TCR beta CDR3 regions. The HTBI primer set served for first-round RT-PCR of the TCR CDR3. MiXCR, applied by TCRdb to the multiplex PCR reads, yields one record per CDR3 protein. The table includes 330,000 or so distinct CDR3 sequences, less than 20% detected once. Material for sequencing was blood. Receptor source: a man aged 45-65 years with Graves' ophthalmopathy.

Worth noting for this clonotype: One junction end does not reproduce the germline sequence, and a read error may be involved. The chain links TRBV24-1 to TRBJ1-1; no clear D. This CDR3 comprises 9 residues. The V gene's germline CDR1 is KGHDR and CDR2 SFDVKD. The CDR3 sequence is CPTNTEAFF. For the CDR3, the DNA is TGTCCCACGAACACTGAAGCTTTCTTT.

The table lists this clonotype with many counts. The chain combines TRBV30 with TRBJ1-2, with TRBD1 matching over 11 bases. The CDR3 has 14 amino acids. Losses at the gene ends were 2 bases for V and 4 bases for J; bases not matched to a gene: 3. Germline values: CDR1 GTSNPN, CDR2 SVGIG (reference sequence). CDR3 bases: TGTGCCTGGAGTCCCGGACAGGGGGCCTATGGCTACACCTTC. Its protein product is CAWSPGQGAYGYTF. The full variable domain, completed using reference TRBV30 and TRBJ1-2, is SQTIHQWPATLVQPVGSPLSLECTVEGTSNPNLYWYRQAAGRGLQLLFYSVGIGQISSEVPQNLSASRPQDRQFILSSKKLLLSDSGFYLCAWSPGQGAYGYTFGSGTRLTVV.

This clonotype was observed many times. The chain has TRBV20-1 and TRBJ2-1, with 7 bases matching TRBD2. This CDR3 has 16 amino acids. V was clipped by 3 bases and J by 3 bases; unmatched bases: 11. CDR1 is DFQATT and CDR2 is SNEGSKA in the germline V gene (reference sequence). For the CDR3, the DNA is TGCAGTGCTAGTAGGGGCGGGAGAACGGGCTACAATGAGCAGTTCTTC. Protein sequence: CSASRGGRTGYNEQFF.

This clonotype was picked up many times. The chain has TRBV20-1 and TRBJ2-3; D may be TRBD2 (6 bases). V dropped 3 bases and J dropped 5 bases, with 21 bases sitting between them. The CDR3 is 16 amino acids. From germline, CDR1 is DFQATT and CDR2 SNEGSKA (reference sequence). The CDR3 sequence is CSASSHAAGGKDTQYF. In DNA form, the CDR3 reads TGCAGTGCTAGTAGTCACGCAGCGGGCGGTAAAGATACGCAGTATTTT.

The rearrangement uses TRBV6-1 and TRBJ2-7, with D maybe TRBD2 (5 bases). Germline V gives CDR1 MNHNS, CDR2 SASEGT. The CDR3 has 14 amino acids. V lost 5 bases and J lost 0, with 11 bases in between. The CDR3 DNA reads as TGTGCCAGCAGTCTAGCCTTTAGCTCCTACGAGCAGTACTTC. Protein product: CASSLAFSSYEQYF.

The chain links TRBV9 to TRBJ2-7, with 8 bases aligning to TRBD1. The CDR3 consists of 15 residues. CDR1 is SGDLS, CDR2 YYNGEE, per germline. Losses at the gene ends were 2 bases for V and 0 bases for J; bases not matched to a gene: 4. DNA for the CDR3: TGTGCCAGCAGCGTCGGGACAGGCCACTCCTACGAGCAGTACTTC. This codes for CASSVGTGHSYEQYF. Drawing the rest from reference TRBV9 and TRBJ2-7, the complete variable domain is DSGVTQTPKHLITATGQRVTLRCSPRSGDLSVYWYQQSLDQGLQFLIQYYNGEERAKGNILERFSAQQFPDLHSELNLSSLELGDSALYFCASSVGTGHSYEQYFGPGTRLTVT.

This clonotype was counted only a few times. The DNA for the CDR3 is TGTGCCAGCGGGGACAGAGGTAGGCCCCAGCATTTT. This codes for CASGDRGRPQHF. The rearrangement links TRBV6-1 to TRBJ1-5; TRBD1 aligns across 7 bases. Germline V gene data show CDR1 as MNHNS and CDR2 as SASEGT. This CDR3 is built from 12 residues. Germline trimming cut 8 bases from V and 9 bases from J; bases unmatched to any gene: 7.

This clonotype occurred a few times. This CDR3 is CASSQASGRATGELFF. The DNA of the CDR3 is TGTGCCAGCAGCCAAGCTAGCGGCCGGGCAACCGGGGAGCTGTTTTTT. The chain carries TRBV9 and TRBJ2-2; 7 bases map to TRBD2. Germline CDR1 reads SGDLS; CDR2 reads YYNGEE. The CDR3 totals 16 residues. V was clipped by 4 bases and J by 5 bases; unmatched bases: 11. The whole variable domain, filled in from reference TRBV9 and TRBJ2-2, reads DSGVTQTPKHLITATGQRVTLRCSPRSGDLSVYWYQQSLDQGLQFLIQYYNGEERAKGNILERFSAQQFPDLHSELNLSSLELGDSALYFCASSQASGRATGELFFGEGSRLTVL.

This clonotype was found a few times. This chain links TRBV6-2 or TRBV6-3 with TRBJ2-5; 7 nucleotides agree with TRBD2. CDR1 and CDR2 from the germline V gene are MNHEY and SVGEGT. The CDR3 length is 13 residues. The V and J ends lost 2 bases and 3 bases, in that order; junction bases with no gene match: 0. The CDR3 coding sequence is TGTGCCAGCAGTTACGGGACTAAAGAGACCCAGTACTTC. This sequence encodes CASSYGTKETQYF.